The 21 T cell receptor beta chains below were found in one sample sequenced in a study. TCRdb passed the 5' RACE reads through MiXCR, listing each CDR3 protein once. The repertoire holds some 60,000 distinct CDR3 sequences, with roughly 30% as singletons. What was sequenced was tumor-infiltrating naive CD4+ T cells sorted from the breast tumor. This sample's subset: naive CD4+ T cells, CD4+CD45RA+CD25-. The origin of the receptors is a female donor with breast cancer.

This clonotype was seen a few times. V usage is TRBV5-1 and J usage is TRBJ2-2; 9 bases align to TRBD2. With V trimmed by 2 bases and J by 3 bases, 5 bases remained unmatched. CDR3 length: 16 amino acids. Germline lookup yields CDR1 SGHRS and CDR2 YFSETQ. CDR3 coding DNA: TGCGCCAGCAGCTTACCAGCGGGAGGATACACCGGGGAGCTGTTTTTT. Its translation: CASSLPAGGYTGELFF.

This clonotype occurred a few times. Here the CDR3 reads CSTKTSGGGTDTQYF. The CDR3 DNA reads as TGCAGTACTAAGACTAGCGGGGGAGGCACAGATACGCAGTATTTT. The chain recombines TRBV20-1 with TRBJ2-3; 12 nucleotides agree with TRBD2. Looked up from germline, CDR1 is DFQATT and CDR2 is SNEGSKA (reference sequence). Unmatched junction bases numbered 7, after V lost 8 bases and J lost 1 base. The CDR3 sequence is 15 residues long.

The V gene is TRBV9, the J gene TRBJ2-4; possibly TRBD1 for D (5 bases). This CDR3 region has 17 residues. Germline V gene sequence: CDR1 SGDLS, CDR2 YYNGEE. The ends were cut back, 1 base at V and 0 bases at J, with 14 bases in the middle. CDR3 DNA sequence: TGTGCCAGCAGCGTAAACCCCCCCACAGGAGCCAAAAACATTCAGTACTTC. Translated, it gives CASSVNPPTGAKNIQYF.

This clonotype turned up a few times. The chain couples TRBV7-3 to TRBJ2-6; D is tentatively TRBD1 or TRBD2 (5 bases each). V was clipped by 4 bases and J by 0 bases, with 10 bases between them. The CDR3 has 16 amino acids. The germline CDR1 and CDR2 sequences are SGHTA and FQGTGA. The CDR3 nucleotides read TGTGCCAGCAGCTCGGGACCGATCTCTGGGGCCAACGTCCTGACTTTC. Protein product: CASSSGPISGANVLTF.

Within the sample, this clonotype is medium-sized. The chain joins TRBV29-1 to TRBJ2-3; D not resolved. Per the germline V gene, CDR1 is SQVTM and CDR2 is ANQGSEA. V gave up 6 bases and J gave up 4 bases, with 11 bases separating them. The CDR3 contains 12 residues. CDR3 amino acids: CSVLSSADTQYF. As DNA, the CDR3 is TGCAGCGTGCTGAGCTCGGCAGATACGCAGTATTTT.

The V call is TRBV11-2, the J call TRBJ2-1, with 9 bases lining up with TRBD2. Germline V gives CDR1 SGHAT, CDR2 FQNNGV. The CDR3 has 16 amino acids. The junction had 4 bases not matched to a gene; V was cut back by 1 base and J by 3 bases. As DNA, the CDR3 is TGTGCCAGCAGCTTAGCGCTAGCGGGGATCTACAATGAGCAGTTCTTC. This translates into CASSLALAGIYNEQFF.

The chain combines TRBV12-3 or TRBV12-4 with TRBJ1-4; 9 nucleotides match TRBD1. The CDR3 covers 15 residues. The junction had 15 bases not matched to a gene; V was cut back by 5 bases and J by 14 bases. The DNA of the CDR3 is TGTGCCAGCAGTAGAACGTCCGGGACAGGGATTGCGCTGTTTTTT. Its protein is CASSRTSGTGIALFF.

V and J are TRBV5-1 and TRBJ2-1; TRBD1 matches 8 bases. The trim removed 4 bases at V and 6 bases at J, leaving 9 bases unmatched. CDR3 length: 15 amino acids. In germline, CDR1 is SGHRS, CDR2 YFSETQ. Here the CDR3 reads CASSRLGTGTNEQFF. The CDR3 coding sequence is TGCGCCAGCAGCCGGCTGGGGACAGGAACCAATGAGCAGTTCTTC.

The chain employs TRBV18 and TRBJ1-5; D possibly corresponds to TRBD1 (5 bases). The V and J ends lost 2 bases and 6 bases respectively, with 11 bases between them. This CDR3 has 14 residues. Germline V gives CDR1 KGHSH, CDR2 LQKENI. CDR3 DNA sequence: TGTGCCAGCTCACCATCCGGGGACGGTCAGCCCCAGCATTTT. This sequence encodes CASSPSGDGQPQHF. The full variable domain, in which reference TRBV18 and TRBJ1-5 provide the parts outside the CDR3, is NAGVMQNPRHLVRRRGQEARLRCSPMKGHSHVYWYRQLPEEGLKFMVYLQKENIIDESGMPKERFSAEFPKEGPSILRIQQVVRGDSAAYFCASSPSGDGQPQHFGDGTRLSIL.

This clonotype was seen more than once but under ten times. The chain is built from TRBV10-3 and TRBJ2-1, with D uncertain. The CDR3 runs to 12 residues. Trimming left V 2 bases short and J 8 bases short, with 7 bases between. Germline V lookup: CDR1 ENHRY, CDR2 SYGVKD. As DNA, the CDR3 is TGTGCCATCAGTGAGGTAGTCGATGAGCAGTTCTTC. It is translated as CAISEVVDEQFF.

V gene TRBV2 combines with J gene TRBJ2-5; D gene uncertain. The CDR3 extends over 13 amino acids. The V and J ends lost 7 bases and 1 base respectively, with 10 bases between them. The germline V gene has CDR1 SNHLY and CDR2 FYNNEI. CDR3 in amino acids: CASTLTSQETQYF. As DNA, the CDR3 is TGTGCCAGCACCTTGACAAGCCAAGAGACCCAGTACTTC.

V is TRBV7-3 and J is TRBJ1-1; the D is unclear. The CDR3 has 12 amino acids. V lost 3 bases, J lost 4 bases, and 6 bases lay in between. CDR1 and CDR2 from the germline V gene are SGHTA and FQGTGA. The CDR3 DNA reads TGTGCCAGCAGCTTTGAAAGCACTGAAGCTTTCTTT. Amino acid sequence: CASSFESTEAFF.

This clonotype was detected a few times. The chain is built from TRBV10-3 and TRBJ2-7, with a weak D call TRBD1 (6 bases). Trimming took 6 bases from V and 0 from J, leaving 18 bases between them. This CDR3 spans 16 amino acids. CDR1 is ENHRY and CDR2 is SYGVKD in the germline V gene. CDR3 in amino acids: CAISLRGQTSSYEQYF. DNA of the CDR3: TGTGCCATCAGCCTCCGAGGACAGACAAGCTCCTACGAGCAGTACTTC.

This rearrangement joins TRBV29-1 to TRBJ1-6; TRBD1 matches 11 bases. CDR3 size: 14 residues. J gave up 10 bases and V 7 bases, and 9 bases lay outside the gene matches. Germline CDR1 and CDR2: SQVTM and ANQGSEA. The CDR3 region has the DNA TGCAGCGCAGTAGGACAGGGGGCTGGATCACCCCTCCACTTT. Encoded protein: CSAVGQGAGSPLHF.

This chain joins TRBV6-2 or TRBV6-3 and TRBJ2-6; unclear D gene. This CDR3 comprises 15 residues. The V end lost 6 bases, the J end lost 0 bases, and 9 bases lay between the germline ends. Germline CDR1 and CDR2: MNHEY and SVGEGT. The chain's CDR3 is CASSPDRSGANVLTF. The CDR3 nucleotides read TGTGCCAGCAGCCCTGACCGCTCTGGGGCCAACGTCCTGACTTTC.

CDR3 residues: CASSADRVGSQPQHF. CDR3 DNA: TGTGCCAGCAGTGCCGACAGGGTTGGCAGTCAGCCCCAGCATTTT. V is TRBV6-1 and J is TRBJ1-5, with 7 bases matching TRBD1. Germline loops: CDR1 MNHNS, CDR2 SASEGT. The CDR3 contains 15 residues. The ends lost 4 bases at V and 6 bases at J; junction bases unmatched: 9.

This clonotype has only a few counts. The gene calls are TRBV7-8 and TRBJ2-1, with D unresolved. This CDR3 is 15 amino acids long. Germline-derived CDR1 and CDR2 are SGHVS and FQNEAQ. V was trimmed by 2 bases and J by 6 bases, leaving 14 bases between them. As DNA, the CDR3 is TGTGCCAGCAGCTTACGCCTAGTTCAAGGCAATGAGCAGTTCTTC. Residues: CASSLRLVQGNEQFF.

This clonotype occurred many times. This chain links TRBV6-2 or TRBV6-3 with TRBJ2-6; a possible D gene is TRBD2 (5 bases). V was clipped by 6 bases and J by 9 bases, with 15 bases between them. The CDR3 sequence is 14 residues long. Germline CDR1 reads MNHEY; CDR2 reads SVGEGT. This chain's CDR3 is CASRRPSGNNVLTF. CDR3 nucleotide sequence: TGTGCCAGCAGACGACCATCGGGAAACAACGTCCTGACTTTC.

The sample holds one count of this clonotype. The chain is built from TRBV7-2 and TRBJ2-3; D unclear. The CDR3 contains 14 residues. CDR1 SGHTA and CDR2 FQGNSA come from the germline V gene. The V end was cut by 1 base, the J end by 4 bases, with 9 bases between. CDR3 sequence (DNA): TGTGCCAGCAGCTTAGGTATCCCCCCAGATACGCAGTATTTT. It is translated as CASSLGIPPDTQYF.

A few counts support this clonotype. The gene calls are TRBV4-3 and TRBJ2-3; D unresolved. CDR3 length: 15 residues. CDR1 is LGHNA and CDR2 is YSLEER in the germline V gene. Trimming pared 0 bases from V and 2 bases from J, leaving 9 bases between. CDR3 nucleotides: TGCGCCAGCAGCCAAGACTGGCGGAACACAGATACGCAGTATTTT. Its protein is CASSQDWRNTDTQYF.

This clonotype turned up a few times. The V call is TRBV5-1, the J call TRBJ2-5; 7 bases match TRBD2. Germline loops: CDR1 SGHRS, CDR2 YFSETQ. V gave up 0 bases and J gave up 4 bases; unmatched junction bases: 9. The CDR3 has 16 residues. For the CDR3, the DNA is TGCGCCAGCAGCTTGGGGACTGGCGGGAGATCAGAGACCCAGTACTTC. It translates to CASSLGTGGRSETQYF. Based on the CDR3 plus reference TRBV5-1 and TRBJ2-5, the full variable domain is KAGVTQTPRYLIKTRGQQVTLSCSPISGHRSVSWYQQTPGQGLQFLFEYFSETQRNKGNFPGRFSGRQFSNSRSEMNVSTLELGDSALYLCASSLGTGGRSETQYFGPGTRLLVL.